What follows are 5 T cell receptor beta chains derived from one specimen sequenced in a study of cytomegalovirus exposure and HLA in healthy donors. The study ran its PCR with 60 Vbeta and 13 Jbeta primers. Profiled with immunoSEQ multiplex PCR; TCRdb holds only in-frame clones, not every one. The sample yields approximately 64,000 clones, around 77% seen once. Input material: PBMCs. These receptors came from a male donor in good health and CMV-seropositive.

Here the CDR3 reads CASSLVLGGMWDEQYF. The CDR3 DNA reads as TGTGCCAGCAGCTTAGTCCTCGGGGGGATGTGGGACGAGCAGTACTTC. The V call is TRBV7-8, the J call TRBJ2-7, with 7 bases that match TRBD2. CDR3 size: 16 residues. Germline lookup yields CDR1 SGHVS and CDR2 FQNEAQ. V dropped 1 base and J dropped 5; count of bases not matched to a gene: 11.

The V and J genes are TRBV5-4 and TRBJ2-3; 14 bases align to TRBD2. The V gene end was trimmed by 4 bases and the J gene end by 6 bases; junction bases not matched to a gene: 10. The CDR3 runs to 17 residues. CDR1 SGHNT and CDR2 YYREEE come from the germline V gene (reference sequence). The CDR3 sequence is CASSLAGTSGGPDTQYF. The CDR3 DNA reads TGTGCCAGCAGCCTAGCCGGGACTAGCGGGGGACCCGATACGCAGTATTTT.

The rearrangement uses TRBV5-1 and TRBJ1-5; 10 positions agree with TRBD1. The germline V gene has CDR1 SGHRS and CDR2 YFSETQ. V gave up 4 bases and J gave up 1 base; unmatched junction bases: 2. The CDR3 has 15 residues. As DNA, the CDR3 is TGCGCCAGCAGCCCGGACAGGGGGAGCAATCAGCCCCAGCATTTT. Residues: CASSPDRGSNQPQHF.

This clone was observed a single time. Other DNA variants within this sample encode the same CDR3. The chain is built from TRBV13 and TRBJ1-1; 7 bases are shared with TRBD1. Germline CDR1 PRHDT, CDR2 FYEKMQ (reference sequence). The CDR3 totals 15 residues. V lost 7 bases and J lost 5; bases outside the gene matches: 13. The CDR3 region is CASTKIWTGNTEAFF. CDR3 sequence (DNA): TGTGCCAGCACAAAGATATGGACAGGAAATACTGAAGCTTTCTTT.

This chain uses TRBV6-5 with TRBJ1-4; D is possibly TRBD1 (6 bases). CDR1 is MNHEY, CDR2 SVGAGI, per germline. This CDR3 spans 14 amino acids. Trimming removed 6 bases at V and 7 bases at J, with 15 bases between. CDR3 sequence reads: CASRPTGNVEKLFF. DNA for the CDR3: TGTGCCAGCAGGCCAACAGGGAACGTTGAAAAACTGTTTTTT.